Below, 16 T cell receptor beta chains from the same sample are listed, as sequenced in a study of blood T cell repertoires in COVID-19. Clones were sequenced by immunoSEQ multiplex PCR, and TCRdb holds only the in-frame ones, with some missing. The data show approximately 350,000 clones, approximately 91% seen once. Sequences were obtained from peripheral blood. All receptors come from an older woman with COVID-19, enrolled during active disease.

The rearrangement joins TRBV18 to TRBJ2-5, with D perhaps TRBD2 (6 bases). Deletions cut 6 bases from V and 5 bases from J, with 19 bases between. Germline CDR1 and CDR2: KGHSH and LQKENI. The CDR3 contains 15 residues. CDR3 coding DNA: TGTGCCAGCTCGGCCTACGGGGGAGAGGGGGAGACCCAGTACTTC. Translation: CASSAYGGEGETQYF.

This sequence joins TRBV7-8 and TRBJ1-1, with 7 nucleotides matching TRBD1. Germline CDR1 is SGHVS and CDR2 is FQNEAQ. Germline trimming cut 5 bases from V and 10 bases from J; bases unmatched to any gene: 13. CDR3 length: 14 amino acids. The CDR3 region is CASSPLGGQWLAFF. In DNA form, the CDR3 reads TGTGCCAGCAGCCCGCTGGGGGGACAGTGGTTAGCTTTCTTT.

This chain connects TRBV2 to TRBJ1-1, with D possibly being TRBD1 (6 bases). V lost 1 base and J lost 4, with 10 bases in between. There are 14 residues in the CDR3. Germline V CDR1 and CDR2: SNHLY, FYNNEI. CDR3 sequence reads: CASSEEQGLTEAFF. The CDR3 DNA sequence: TGTGCCAGCAGTGAAGAGCAGGGGCTCACTGAAGCTTTCTTT.

CDR3 protein: CASSDGNRGYQETQYF. CDR3 coding DNA: TGTGCCAGCTCAGATGGGAACAGGGGGTATCAAGAGACCCAGTACTTC. The chain is built from TRBV18 and TRBJ2-5; 8 positions agree with TRBD1. CDR3 length: 16 residues. V trimming: 5 bases; J trimming: 2 bases; junction bases outside the gene matches: 10. Germline V lookup: CDR1 KGHSH, CDR2 LQKENI.

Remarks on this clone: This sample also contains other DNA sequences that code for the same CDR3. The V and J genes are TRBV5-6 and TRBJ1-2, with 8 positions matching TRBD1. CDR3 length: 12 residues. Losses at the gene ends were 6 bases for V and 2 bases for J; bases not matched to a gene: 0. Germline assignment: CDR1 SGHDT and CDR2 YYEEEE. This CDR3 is CASNRGNYGYTF. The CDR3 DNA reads TGTGCCAGCAACAGGGGGAACTATGGCTACACCTTC.

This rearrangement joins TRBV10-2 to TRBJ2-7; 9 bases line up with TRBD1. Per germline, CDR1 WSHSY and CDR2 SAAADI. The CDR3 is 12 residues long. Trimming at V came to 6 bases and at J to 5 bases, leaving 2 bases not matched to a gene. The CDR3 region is CASRGQGHEQYF. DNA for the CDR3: TGCGCCAGCAGGGGACAGGGTCACGAGCAGTACTTC.

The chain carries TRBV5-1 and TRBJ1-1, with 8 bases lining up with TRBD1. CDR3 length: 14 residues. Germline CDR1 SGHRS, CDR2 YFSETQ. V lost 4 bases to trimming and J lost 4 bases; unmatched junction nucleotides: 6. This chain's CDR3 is CASSGDRKTTEAFF. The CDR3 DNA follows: TGCGCCAGCAGCGGGGACAGGAAGACCACTGAAGCTTTCTTT. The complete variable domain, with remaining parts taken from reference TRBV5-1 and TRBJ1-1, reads KAGVTQTPRYLIKTRGQQVTLSCSPISGHRSVSWYQQTPGQGLQFLFEYFSETQRNKGNFPGRFSGRQFSNSRSEMNVSTLELGDSALYLCASSGDRKTTEAFFGQGTRLTVV.

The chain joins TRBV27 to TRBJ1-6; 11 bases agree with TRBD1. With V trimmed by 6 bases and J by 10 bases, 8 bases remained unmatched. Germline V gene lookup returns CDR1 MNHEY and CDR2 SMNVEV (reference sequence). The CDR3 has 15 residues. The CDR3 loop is CASSPLGTGGSPLHF. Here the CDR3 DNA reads TGTGCCAGCAGCCCCCTCGGGACAGGGGGATCACCCCTCCACTTT.

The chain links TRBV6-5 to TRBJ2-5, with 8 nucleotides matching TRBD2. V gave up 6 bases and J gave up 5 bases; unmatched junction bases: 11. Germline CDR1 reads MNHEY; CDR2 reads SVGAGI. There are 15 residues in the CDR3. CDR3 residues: CASRLSSGLGETQYF. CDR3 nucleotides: TGTGCCAGCAGACTGTCTAGCGGGCTCGGGGAGACCCAGTACTTC.

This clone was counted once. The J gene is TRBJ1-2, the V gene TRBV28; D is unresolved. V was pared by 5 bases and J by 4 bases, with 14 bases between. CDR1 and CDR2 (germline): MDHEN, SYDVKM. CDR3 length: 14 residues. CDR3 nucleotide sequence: TGTGCCAGCAGTCGGGTCCTTCCGGGCTATGGCTACACCTTC. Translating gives CASSRVLPGYGYTF.

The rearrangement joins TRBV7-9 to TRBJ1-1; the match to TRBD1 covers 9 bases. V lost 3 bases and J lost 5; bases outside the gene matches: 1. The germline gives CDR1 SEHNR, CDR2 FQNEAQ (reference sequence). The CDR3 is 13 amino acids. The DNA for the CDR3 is TGTGCCAGCAGCTTCGGACAGGGGACTGAAGCTTTCTTT. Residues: CASSFGQGTEAFF.

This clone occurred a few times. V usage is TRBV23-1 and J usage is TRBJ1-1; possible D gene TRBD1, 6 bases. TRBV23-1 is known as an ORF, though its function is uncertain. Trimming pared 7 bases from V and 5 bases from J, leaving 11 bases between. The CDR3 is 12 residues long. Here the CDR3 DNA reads TGCGCCAGCACACAGGGAGAAACTGAAGCTTTCTTT. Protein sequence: CASTQGETEAFF.

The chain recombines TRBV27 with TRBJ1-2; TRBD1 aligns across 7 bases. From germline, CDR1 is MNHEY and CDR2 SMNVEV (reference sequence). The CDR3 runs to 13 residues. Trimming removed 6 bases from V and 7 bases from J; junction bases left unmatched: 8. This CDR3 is CASSSPRGAGYTF. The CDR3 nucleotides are TGTGCCAGCAGCTCCCCCAGGGGGGCTGGCTACACCTTC.

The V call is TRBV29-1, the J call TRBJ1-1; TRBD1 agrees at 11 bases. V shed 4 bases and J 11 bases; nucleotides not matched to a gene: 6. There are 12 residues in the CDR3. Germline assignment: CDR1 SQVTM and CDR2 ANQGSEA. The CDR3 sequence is CSVGTGGAGAFF. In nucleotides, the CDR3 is TGCAGCGTTGGGACAGGGGGCGCGGGGGCTTTCTTT.

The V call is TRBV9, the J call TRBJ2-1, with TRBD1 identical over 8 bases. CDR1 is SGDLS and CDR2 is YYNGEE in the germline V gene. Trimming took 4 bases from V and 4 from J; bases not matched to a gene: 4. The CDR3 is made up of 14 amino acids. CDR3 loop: CASSPRTGYNEQFF. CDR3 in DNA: TGTGCCAGCAGCCCGAGGACAGGGTACAATGAGCAGTTCTTC.

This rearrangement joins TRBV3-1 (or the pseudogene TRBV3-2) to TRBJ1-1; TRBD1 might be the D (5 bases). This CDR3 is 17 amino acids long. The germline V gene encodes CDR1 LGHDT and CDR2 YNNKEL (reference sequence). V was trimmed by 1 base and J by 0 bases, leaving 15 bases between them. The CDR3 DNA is TGTGCCAGCAGCCAAGTTACTACAGGCCCCATGAACACTGAAGCTTTCTTT. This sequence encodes CASSQVTTGPMNTEAFF.